The next 24 T cell receptor beta chains were all read from a single sample in a study of blood T cell repertoires in COVID-19. Profiled with immunoSEQ multiplex PCR; TCRdb holds only in-frame clones, not every one. This table has 40,000 or so clones, roughly 84% appearing once. Sequencing input: peripheral blood. The source is a human donor in a cohort sampled during active COVID-19.

This clone was seen a handful of times. The chain couples TRBV6-1 to TRBJ1-5; possible D gene TRBD1, 6 bases. CDR1 is MNHNS and CDR2 is SASEGT in the germline V gene. The CDR3 contains 16 residues. The germline V and J ends were trimmed by 1 base and 4 bases, with 14 bases remaining between them. The CDR3 protein is CASSEEEGGANQPQHF. CDR3 nucleotide sequence: TGTGCCAGCAGTGAAGAGGAGGGGGGGGCAAATCAGCCCCAGCATTTT.

The genes are TRBV9 and TRBJ2-5, with 9 bases aligning to TRBD2. The germline V gene encodes CDR1 SGDLS and CDR2 YYNGEE. V was clipped by 0 bases and J by 4 bases; unmatched bases: 4. The CDR3 runs 15 residues. The CDR3 DNA is TGTGCCAGCAGCGTAGACGGGACTAGCCTAGAGACCCAGTACTTC. It translates to CASSVDGTSLETQYF.

Turning to this clone: Distinct nucleotide sequences in the sample also encode this CDR3. This chain connects TRBV7-3 to TRBJ1-5; 8 nucleotides agree with TRBD1. Germline V gene lookup returns CDR1 SGHTA and CDR2 FQGTGA. J gave up 2 bases and V 11 bases, and 8 bases lay outside the gene matches. This CDR3 is built from 14 residues. CDR3 sequence: CAGQGEECNQPQHF. DNA for the CDR3: TGTGCCGGACAGGGTGAAGAATGCAATCAGCCCCAGCATTTT.

This clone was detected only once. The chain carries TRBV30 and TRBJ2-4; D possibly corresponds to TRBD2 (5 bases). Germline assignment: CDR1 GTSNPN and CDR2 SVGIG (reference sequence). This CDR3 spans 15 amino acids. The V end was cut by 1 base, the J end by 1 base, with 11 bases between. DNA for the CDR3: TGTGCCTGGAGTGGCTCTCGGAGGGCCAAAAACATTCAGTACTTC. Its translation is CAWSGSRRAKNIQYF.

The genes are TRBV19 and TRBJ2-3, with 9 bases aligning to TRBD1. Germline lookup yields CDR1 LNHDA and CDR2 SQIVND (reference sequence). There are 15 residues in the CDR3. V trimming: 3 bases; J trimming: 1 base; junction bases outside the gene matches: 2. The CDR3 bases are TGTGCCAGTAGTATCTGGACAGGGGGCACAGATACGCAGTATTTT. It yields the protein CASSIWTGGTDTQYF.

The V call is TRBV19, the J call TRBJ2-7; 10 bases line up with TRBD2. The germline gives CDR1 LNHDA, CDR2 SQIVND (reference sequence). CDR3 length equals 17 residues. V lost 3 bases, J lost 0 bases, and 8 bases stayed unmatched. Written as DNA, the CDR3 is TGTGCCAGTAGTATTTCGAGACTAGCGGGCTTCTCCTACGAGCAGTACTTC. It translates to CASSISRLAGFSYEQYF.

The chain carries TRBV7-8 and TRBJ1-2; possibly TRBD1 for D (5 bases). Germline-derived CDR1 and CDR2 are SGHVS and FQNEAQ. This CDR3 has 13 residues. Deletions cut 3 bases from V and 2 bases from J, with 7 bases between. The CDR3 nucleotides are TGTGCCAGCAGCTTCGGGGGGAACTATGGCTACACCTTC. This encodes CASSFGGNYGYTF.

The chain uses TRBV28 and TRBJ1-1, with D uncertain. In germline, CDR1 is MDHEN, CDR2 SYDVKM. V was cut by 3 bases and J by 2 bases, with 7 bases left in between. This CDR3 spans 13 amino acids. This CDR3 is CASSFAVNTEAFF. The CDR3 bases are TGTGCCAGCAGTTTTGCGGTTAACACTGAAGCTTTCTTT.

This chain connects TRBV6-1 to TRBJ2-7, with D perhaps matching TRBD2 (6 bases). V was pared by 2 bases and J by 3 bases, with 14 bases between. This CDR3 comprises 15 residues. Per the germline V gene, CDR1 is MNHNS and CDR2 is SASEGT. CDR3 nucleotides: TGTGCCAGCAGTGAACATGTGGCTAGCGACTACGAGCAGTACTTC. Translation: CASSEHVASDYEQYF.

This chain joins TRBV7-2 and TRBJ2-7; D is perhaps TRBD2 (6 bases). Trimming shortened V by 2 bases and J by 5 bases, and 16 bases separated the two germline ends. The V gene's germline CDR1 is SGHTA and CDR2 FQGNSA. CDR3 length: 15 amino acids. DNA of the CDR3: TGTGCCAGCAGCTTAATGGGCGGAGGGGTAGACGAGCAGTACTTC. The encoded protein is CASSLMGGGVDEQYF.

This chain's CDR3 is CASSGGLASTDTQYF. The CDR3 DNA sequence: TGTGCCAGCAGTGGCGGATTGGCAAGCACAGATACGCAGTATTTT. The chain carries TRBV6-4 and TRBJ2-3; D not resolved. Germline loops: CDR1 MRHNA, CDR2 SNTAGT. This CDR3 region has 15 residues. Trimming left V 4 bases short and J 0 bases short, with 11 bases between.

The chain couples TRBV6-2 or TRBV6-3 to TRBJ2-3, with 14 bases that match TRBD2. CDR3 size: 17 residues. Germline V gene data show CDR1 as MNHEY and CDR2 as SVGEGT. After removal of 0 bases from V and 5 bases from J, the junction contained 4 bases not matched to a gene. The CDR3 DNA reads TGTGCCAGCAGTTACTCGACTAGCGGGGGGGATAGAGATACGCAGTATTTT. Translated, it gives CASSYSTSGGDRDTQYF.

The CDR3 loop reads CASSKPGSTRDEQYF. In nucleotides, the CDR3 is TGTGCCAGCAGCAAGCCGGGGTCTACTAGGGACGAGCAGTACTTC. The V call is TRBV21-1, the J call TRBJ2-7; the DNA was not compared with TRBD2, the D call given in the table. TRBV21-1 is a known pseudogene. CDR3 length: 15 residues.

The chain has TRBV4-1 and TRBJ2-2, with 8 bases that match TRBD1. Trimming cost V 1 base and J 4 bases; bases outside gene matches: 2. The CDR3 length is 15 residues. Germline-derived CDR1 and CDR2 are MGHRA and YSYEKL. The CDR3 bases are TGCGCCAGCAGCCAAGTCACAGGGGGCACCGGGGAGCTGTTTTTT. Translation: CASSQVTGGTGELFF.

The chain joins TRBV29-1 to TRBJ2-7; D remains unclear. Germline-derived CDR1 and CDR2 are SQVTM and ANQGSEA. V was trimmed by 4 bases and J by 7 bases, leaving 14 bases between them. CDR3 length equals 12 residues. CDR3 in amino acids: CSVVQTTGEQYF. The CDR3 DNA follows: TGCAGCGTTGTCCAAACAACCGGGGAGCAGTACTTC.

The chain combines TRBV6-2 or TRBV6-3 with TRBJ2-2, with 11 bases matching TRBD1. The V gene's germline CDR1 is MNHEY and CDR2 SVGEGT. The CDR3 contains 17 residues. V was clipped by 0 bases and J by 3 bases; unmatched bases: 3. CDR3 in amino acids: CASSYSRTGGDTGELFF. The DNA of the CDR3 is TGTGCCAGCAGTTACTCGAGGACAGGGGGCGACACCGGGGAGCTGTTTTTT.

This rearrangement joins TRBV5-1 to TRBJ2-5; D may be TRBD1 (6 bases). V dropped 0 bases and J dropped 0 bases, with 9 bases sitting between them. This CDR3 contains 15 residues. Germline V gene lookup returns CDR1 SGHRS and CDR2 YFSETQ. The CDR3 protein is CASSLGTADQETQYF. The CDR3 DNA follows: TGCGCCAGCAGCTTGGGGACAGCTGACCAAGAGACCCAGTACTTC.

This clone was seen once. The V gene is TRBV6-6, the J gene TRBJ2-2; 7 bases align to TRBD2. The length of the CDR3 is 13 residues. Germline-derived CDR1 and CDR2 are MNHNY and SVGAGI (reference sequence). J gave up 0 bases and V 9 bases, and 1 base lay outside the gene matches. CDR3: CASRGANTGELFF. The DNA of the CDR3 is TGTGCCAGTCGGGGGGCGAACACCGGGGAGCTGTTTTTT.

This clone occurred once. The V and J genes are TRBV5-4 and TRBJ2-7, with a possible D match to TRBD1 (8 bases). CDR1 is SGHNT and CDR2 is YYREEE in the germline V gene (reference sequence). Trimming shortened V by 3 bases and J by 6 bases, and 16 bases separated the two germline ends. The CDR3 has 14 residues. Here the CDR3 reads CASSSTGGALEQYF. CDR3 coding DNA: TGTGCCAGCAGCTCCACAGGGGGGGCCCTCGAGCAGTACTTC.

The V call is TRBV3-1 (or the pseudogene TRBV3-2), the J call TRBJ1-5; TRBD1 is a possible D gene (6 bases). The V end lost 3 bases, the J end lost 2 bases, and 14 bases lay between the germline ends. The CDR3 runs 16 residues. Germline V gives CDR1 LGHDT, CDR2 YNNKEL (reference sequence). The CDR3 bases are TGTGCCAGCAGCCATACCGGGACAAAGGGCAATCAGCCCCAGCATTTT. Residues: CASSHTGTKGNQPQHF.

This clone was counted a few times. The chain is built from TRBV7-9 and TRBJ1-2; D is perhaps TRBD1 (5 bases). The CDR3 consists of 15 residues. CDR1 is SEHNR and CDR2 is FQNEAQ in the germline V gene (reference sequence). The V gene lost 5 bases and the J gene lost 2 bases, with 15 bases spanning the gap. For the CDR3, the DNA is TGTGCCAGCAGCGGGGCCCCGCGGGGAAACTATGGCTACACCTTC. Translating it yields CASSGAPRGNYGYTF.

The CDR3 DNA sequence: TGTGCCAGCAGCTTAAAGGGGATGACTGAAGCTTTCTTT. Its protein product is CASSLKGMTEAFF. The chain is built from TRBV11-3 and TRBJ1-1; the D gene is possibly TRBD1 (5 bases). CDR1 is SGHNT, CDR2 YENEEA, per germline. The length of the CDR3 is 13 residues. The germline V and J ends were trimmed by 2 bases and 5 bases, with 9 bases remaining between them. Combining the CDR3 with reference TRBV11-3 and TRBJ1-1 gives the whole variable domain EAGVVQSPRYKIIEKKQPVAFWCNPISGHNTLYWYLQNLGQGPELLIRYENEEAVDDSQLPKDRFSAERLKGVDSTLKIQPAELGDSAVYLCASSLKGMTEAFFGQGTRLTVV.

The chain is built from TRBV21-1 and TRBJ2-7; the table gives TRBD2 as D, unverified against the DNA. TRBV21-1 is an annotated pseudogene. This CDR3 contains 13 residues. The CDR3 protein is CASSFSGRPEQYF. The CDR3 DNA reads as TGTGCCAGCAGCTTCTCCGGGAGGCCCGAGCAGTACTTC.

The chain links TRBV7-2 to TRBJ1-1; TRBD1 matches at 7 bases. V was pared by 5 bases and J by 4 bases, with 16 bases of the junction left unmatched. Germline V gene data show CDR1 as SGHTA and CDR2 as FQGNSA. The CDR3 spans 17 residues. The CDR3 bases are TGTGCCAGCAGCCCCGGGTGGAGGGTCGAGGGGGCCACTGAAGCTTTCTTT. This gives the protein CASSPGWRVEGATEAFF. Full variable domain (remainder filled in from reference TRBV7-2 and TRBJ1-1): GAGVSQSPSNKVTEKGKDVELRCDPISGHTALYWYRQSLGQGLEFLIYFQGNSAPDKSGLPSDRFSAERTGGSVSTLTIQRTQQEDSAVYLCASSPGWRVEGATEAFFGQGTRLTVV.